This TCR beta chain was retrieved from a study of regulatory T cells in long-lasting Graves disease. This CDR3 spans 10 amino acids. CDR1 is MDHEN, CDR2 SYDVKM, per germline. Time point noted: newly diagnosed GD, antithyroid drugs for less than 3 months. Isolated PBMC RNA provided the starting material for the TCR library. There are many counts of this clonotype. Germline and junction disagree at one end, which may indicate a read error. Researchers made TCR beta libraries by using iRepertoire HTBI primers and running Arm-PCR on CDR3 regions. MiXCR, applied by TCRdb to the multiplex PCR reads, yields one record per CDR3 protein. Of 200,000 to 250,000 distinct CDR3 sequences in the sample, roughly a fifth are singletons; the top ten hold 12%. This sample was shared with a second study, whose subject was T cells in Graves' hyperthyroidism and ophthalmopathy.

The V gene is TRBV28, the J gene TRBJ1-1; D is unclear. The input for sequencing was peripheral blood mononuclear cells (PBMCs), taken at new diagnosis, from a patient treated with antithyroid drugs. The clonotype comes from a woman in her thirties with Graves disease. The CDR3 region has the DNA TGTGCCAGCAGTCACACTGAGGCTTTCTTT. Encoded protein: CASSHTEAFF.